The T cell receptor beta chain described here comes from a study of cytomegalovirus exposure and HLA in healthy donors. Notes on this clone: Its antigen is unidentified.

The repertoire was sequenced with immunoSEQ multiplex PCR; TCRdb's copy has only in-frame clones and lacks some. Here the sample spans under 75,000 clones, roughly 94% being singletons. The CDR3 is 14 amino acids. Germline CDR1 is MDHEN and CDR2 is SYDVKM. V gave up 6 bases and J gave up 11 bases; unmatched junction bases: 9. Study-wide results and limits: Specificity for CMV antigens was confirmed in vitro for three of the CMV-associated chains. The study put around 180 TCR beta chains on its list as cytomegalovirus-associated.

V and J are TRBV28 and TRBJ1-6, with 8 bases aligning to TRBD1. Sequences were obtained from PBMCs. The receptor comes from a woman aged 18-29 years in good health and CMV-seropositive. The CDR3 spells CASRAGGLSAPLHF. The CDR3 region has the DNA TGTGCCAGCAGGGCAGGGGGCCTTTCGGCACCCCTCCACTTT.